This entry is about one T cell receptor (beta chain). This clonotype was observed a handful of times. Which antigen it targets is not known. Base-call qualities are not available, and no considerably larger clone is one nucleotide away. The time point label, as the study defines it: around 42 days after influenza vaccine administration. The sample is drawn from a study of response to subunit inactivated influenza vaccine (dated by TCRdb to between 2018 and 2020). For the wider study: Deep quantitative profiling of the T cell receptor repertoire was used in the study to follow responses to a trivalent subunit inactivated influenza vaccine.

What the research found in general, with its limitations: According to the authors, only a limited number of new T cells may be recruited by each seasonal influenza vaccination.

Reading the germline V gene (reference sequence) gives CDR1 SGHKS and CDR2 YYEKEE. Relative to germline, V is missing 1 base and J is missing 1 base, with 11 bases of the junction outside any gene match. The CDR3, from cysteine to phenylalanine, totals 17 residues. Just CDR3 DNA is preserved here, 51 bases in frame from base 1. The method was RT-PCR. TCRdb records Illumina HiSeq 2500 as the sequencer. Starting from the raw public reads, TCRdb applied fastp trimming at Q25, assembled clones with MiXCR and retained in-frame beta chains. Here each entry gathers all rows of one CDR3 protein and keeps the most common genes and DNA. Counted in this sample were approximately 480,000 distinct CDR3 sequences; approximately 11% of them appeared once. Jointly, the top ten make up around 12% of the sample.

This TCR was recovered from a man in his forties or fifties who received an inactivated influenza vaccine. Donor details come from another sample of the same person, matched by shared clones. The source was PBMCs from blood, collected 40 to 50 days after vaccination. The chain is encoded by TRBV5-5 joined to TRBJ2-7; 7 middle bases align to TRBD2. CDR3 loop: CASSLQPAREGSYEQYF. The DNA is TGTGCCAGCAGCTTGCAGCCCGCGAGGGAGGGATCCTACGAGCAGTACTTC.